This record covers a single T cell receptor beta chain. Its specificity is unknown. Presence of unique molecular identifiers characterized the TCR beta cDNA libraries. From around 1 to 10 million T cells, about 500,000 cDNA molecules were obtained. TCRdb re-analysed the PCR reads in MiXCR, keeping a single row per CDR3 protein. The sample holds hundreds of thousands of distinct CDR3 sequences, about 40% seen once. These data are taken from a study of post-analysis software for immune sequencing data. General study findings and limits: Those with multiple sclerosis, the patient group, showed significantly lower normalized Chao1 diversity than controls. By F measure, samples from a shared preparation batch strongly co-clustered.

The source material was blood. The sequence derives from a girl between 5 and 17 years old with multiple sclerosis.

CDR3 region: CASSWTAQETQYF. DNA of the CDR3: TGTGCCAGCAGTTGGACAGCTCAAGAGACCCAGTACTTC. This rearrangement joins TRBV12-3 or TRBV12-4 to TRBJ2-5, with a tentative D call TRBD1 (6 bases). The CDR3 has 13 residues. Trimming took off 4 bases at V and 2 bases at J, with 8 bases between the two ends.